This T cell receptor (beta chain) was sequenced during a study of regulatory T cells in long-lasting Graves disease. This clonotype occurred many times. The CDR3 has 16 residues. Trimming at V came to 1 base and at J to 2 bases, leaving 6 bases not matched to a gene. Germline assignment: CDR1 SGHRS and CDR2 YFSETQ. Time point of the sample: newly diagnosed GD, antithyroid drugs for less than 3 months. PBMC-extracted RNA yielded the TCR library. Arm-PCR of CDR3 regions and iRepertoire HTBI primers were used to build TCR beta libraries. Each CDR3 protein gets one entry after TCRdb re-called the multiplex PCR reads with MiXCR. The table records approximately 470,000 distinct CDR3 sequences, roughly 16% of them present only once. The same data also went into a second study, on T cells in Graves' hyperthyroidism and ophthalmopathy. Turning to that study: Based on clinical symptoms, serum thyroxine and TRAb, thyroid ultrasound and orbital computed tomography, diagnoses were reached. RT-PCR in the first round (using the HTBI primer set) targeted the TCR CDR3.

Sequenced here: peripheral blood mononuclear cells (PBMCs), sampled at new diagnosis, from a patient treated with antithyroid drugs. J is TRBJ2-3 and V is TRBV5-1; 8 nucleotides line up with TRBD2. This receptor was taken from a man aged 40-49 years with Graves disease. The DNA of the CDR3 is TGCGCCAGCAGCTTGAGCACTAGCGGACACACAGATACGCAGTATTTT. Protein sequence: CASSLSTSGHTDTQYF.